This T cell receptor (beta chain) derives from a study of T cells in Graves' hyperthyroidism and ophthalmopathy. Study results and limitations: The authors' 13 V-J model separated ophthalmopathy from stable hyperthyroidism.

CDR3 length: 15 residues. Trimming pared 1 base from V and 8 bases from J, leaving 14 bases between. Germline loops: CDR1 LGHNA, CDR2 YSLEER. TCR beta CDR3 sequences were amplified from RNA transcripts. Using the HTBI primer set, a first-round RT-PCR was run on the TCR CDR3. TCRdb reprocessed the multiplex PCR reads via MiXCR and lists one record per CDR3 protein. This sample yields around 700,000 distinct CDR3 sequences, of which around 40% are seen a single time; around a third belongs to the top ten. As concerns this clonotype: No antigen is known for it.

The TCR originated in a woman aged 40 to 55 with Graves' hyperthyroidism. The source material was blood. This chain joins TRBV4-3 and TRBJ1-4; TRBD1 might be the D (6 bases). The CDR3, as DNA: TGCGCCAGCAGCCAAGGTGTGGGGGCTGGGGAAAAACTGTTTTTT. Protein product: CASSQGVGAGEKLFF.